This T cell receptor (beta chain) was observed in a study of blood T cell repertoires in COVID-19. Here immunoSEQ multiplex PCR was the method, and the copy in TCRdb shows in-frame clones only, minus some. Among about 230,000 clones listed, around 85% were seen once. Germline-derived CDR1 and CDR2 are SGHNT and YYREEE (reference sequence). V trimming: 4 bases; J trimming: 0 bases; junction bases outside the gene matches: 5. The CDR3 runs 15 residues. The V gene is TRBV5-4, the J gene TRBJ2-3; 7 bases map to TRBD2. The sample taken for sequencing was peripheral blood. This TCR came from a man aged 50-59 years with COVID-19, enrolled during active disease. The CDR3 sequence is CASSRGGTSTDTQYF. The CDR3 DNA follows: TGTGCCAGCAGCCGCGGGGGAACTAGCACAGATACGCAGTATTTT.